The source of this TCR beta chain is a study of blood T cell repertoires in COVID-19. Looked up from germline, CDR1 is SEHNR and CDR2 is FQNEAQ (reference sequence). This CDR3 has 16 amino acids. Trimming left V 4 bases short and J 0 bases short, with 14 bases between. Method: immunoSEQ multiplex PCR; TCRdb's copy keeps in-frame clones and lacks some. The repertoire holds about 76,000 clones, with 82% as singletons. The receptor was derived from a human donor in a cohort sampled during active COVID-19. The gene calls are TRBV7-9 and TRBJ2-3, with D tentatively TRBD2 (6 bases). The material sequenced was peripheral blood. CDR3 residues: CASSSSLAPSTDTQYF. The CDR3 nucleotides read TGTGCCAGCAGCTCCTCTCTAGCGCCCAGCACAGATACGCAGTATTTT. Looking up the rest from reference TRBV7-9 and TRBJ2-3 gives the full variable domain: DTGVSQNPRHKITKRGQNVTFRCDPISEHNRLYWYRQTLGQGPEFLTYFQNEAQLEKSRLLSDRFSAERPKGSFSTLEIQRTEQGDSAMYLCASSSSLAPSTDTQYFGPGTRLTVL.